This T cell receptor (beta chain) was identified in a study of identical twins. From germline, CDR1 is LGHDT and CDR2 YNNKEL (reference sequence). The V end lost 3 bases, the J end lost 0 bases, and 5 bases lay between the germline ends. The CDR3 has 13 amino acids. A single record per CDR3 protein comes from TCRdb applying MiXCR to the 5' RACE reads. The data show 420,000 or so distinct CDR3 sequences, about 18% seen once. The TCR comes from a man aged 50 or older in good health. The V gene is TRBV3-1, the J gene TRBJ1-1; D is unclear. Material for sequencing was naive T cells sorted from blood. CDR3 protein: CASSQEMNTEAFF. The DNA for the CDR3 is TGTGCCAGCAGCCAGGAGATGAACACTGAAGCTTTCTTT.